This TCR beta chain was sequenced in a study of shared clonotypes between healthy human individuals. For the study at large: Three plates were used per donor for CD4 naive, three for CD4 memory, two for CD8 naive and one for CD8 memory. Study conclusions and caveats: Sampling used blood alone; tissue repertoires probably differ.

In the source study's methods: Because ImmunoSEQ provided only junction sequences with no quality scores, the filtering differed. Profiled with immunoSEQ multiplex PCR; TCRdb holds only in-frame clones, not every one. V and J calls and clone size are as listed in that table; D and trimming were resolved from the DNA. This sample has roughly 2.4 million clones, with around 95% found just once. The CDR3 has 12 residues. CDR1 is MNHNY, CDR2 SVGAGI, per germline (reference sequence). V gave up 4 bases and J gave up 6 bases, with 10 bases separating them. The sample holds one count of this clone. What it recognizes is unknown. Researchers partitioned CD4+ cells into CD45RA+ naive and CD45RA-negative memory subsets.

The TCR was taken from a man in his late teens or twenties in good health. The V and J genes are TRBV6-6 and TRBJ2-7; D remains unclear. The material sequenced was naive CD4+ T cells sorted from blood. Subset denoted: CD45RA+ positively selected. CDR3 amino acids: CASSFSGIEQYF. In DNA form, the CDR3 reads TGTGCCAGCAGTTTTTCCGGCATCGAGCAGTACTTC.